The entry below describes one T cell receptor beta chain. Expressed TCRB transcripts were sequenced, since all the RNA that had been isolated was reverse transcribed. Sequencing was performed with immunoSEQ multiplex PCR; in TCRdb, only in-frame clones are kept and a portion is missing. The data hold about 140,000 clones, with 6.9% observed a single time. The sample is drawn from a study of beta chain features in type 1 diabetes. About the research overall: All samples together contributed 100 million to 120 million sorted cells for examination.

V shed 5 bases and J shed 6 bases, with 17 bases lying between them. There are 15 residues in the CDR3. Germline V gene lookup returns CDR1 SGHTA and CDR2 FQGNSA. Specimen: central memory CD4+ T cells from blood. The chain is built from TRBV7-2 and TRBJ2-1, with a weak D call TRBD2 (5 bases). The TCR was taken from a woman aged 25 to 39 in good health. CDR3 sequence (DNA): TGTGCCAGCAGCGACCCCGGGGTCGGCCTCAATGAGCAGTTCTTC. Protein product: CASSDPGVGLNEQFF.